A selection of T cell receptor beta chains follows, all from one sample in a study of blood T cell repertoires in COVID-19. Data came from immunoSEQ multiplex PCR; TCRdb stores just in-frame clones and leaves some out. The table lists 140,000 to 150,000 clones, approximately 80% of them singletons. The sample taken for sequencing was PBMCs or T cells enriched from blood (not recorded which). Source of these receptors: a woman aged 50 to 60 who had recovered from COVID-19. CDR3s include the opening cysteine and the closing phenylalanine or tryptophan. A D gene is named only where the DNA matches it firmly. Clone size appears in some rows only: once, few, many, or a class for an expanded clone.

-	-	TRBV5-1	TRBJ2-1	TGCGCCAGCAGCGAGGACTCCACCTACAATGAGCAGTTCTTC	CASSEDSTYNEQFF
-	-	TRBV29-1	TRBJ2-7	TGCAGCGTTGGGCAGCGAAGCTCCTACGAGCAGTACTTC	CSVGQRSSYEQYF
-	-	TRBV6-2/TRBV6-3	TRBJ1-5	TGTGCCAGCAGCCCCGTCGACTATACGGTAAATCAGCCCCAGCATTTT	CASSPVDYTVNQPQHF
few	TRBD2	TRBV5-1	TRBJ2-3	TGCGCCAGCAGCTTGGCGAGCGGGGTTAGCACAGATACGCAGTATTTT	CASSLASGVSTDTQYF
few	-	TRBV19	TRBJ1-1	TGTGCCAGTACGTTGACAGCTGCGGAAGCTTTCTTT	CASTLTAAEAFF
-	-	TRBV19	TRBJ1-4	TGTGCCACCGGGAGTAGATGGGGAACTAATGAAAAACTGTTTTTT	CATGSRWGTNEKLFF
-	-	TRBV7-9	TRBJ1-2	TGTGCCAGCAGCTTAGGGACAGAGATTGGCTACACCTTC	CASSLGTEIGYTF
-	-	TRBV4-1	TRBJ1-4	TGCGCCAGCAGCCAAGATCGAGGGCAGCGAGAAAAACTGTTTTTT	CASSQDRGQREKLFF
-	TRBD2	TRBV18	TRBJ2-1	TGTGCCAGCTCCCGCGGACTAGCGGGGGGCGATCCCTACAATGAGCAGTTCTTC	CASSRGLAGGDPYNEQFF
once	TRBD1	TRBV18	TRBJ1-2	TGTGCCAGCTCACCGGGACAGGGCAAATATGGCTACACCTTC	CASSPGQGKYGYTF
-	-	TRBV28	TRBJ2-5	TGTGCCAGCAGTTTATCTCAGCAAGAGACCCAGTACTTC	CASSLSQQETQYF
-	TRBD1	TRBV18	TRBJ2-1	TGTGCCAGCTCACCGACGGGACAGGGTGAGTTCTTC	CASSPTGQGEFF
-	-	TRBV27	TRBJ2-1	TGTGCCAGCAGTTCCCTCCCCAGCGGGCACTCCTACAATGAGCAGTTCTTC	CASSSLPSGHSYNEQFF
-	TRBD1	TRBV28	TRBJ2-7	TGTGCCAGCAGTTTAGGCCGGACAGGTTTCACCTACGAGCAGTACTTC	CASSLGRTGFTYEQYF
-	-	TRBV11-3	TRBJ2-1	TGTGCCAGCAGCTTTGAGGGCCCCTACAATGAGCAGTTCTTC	CASSFEGPYNEQFF
-	-	TRBV6-6	TRBJ2-4	TGTGCCAGCAGTCCCCCCCCGCGGGACCCGCTAGCCAAAAACATTCAGTACTTC	CASSPPPRDPLAKNIQYF